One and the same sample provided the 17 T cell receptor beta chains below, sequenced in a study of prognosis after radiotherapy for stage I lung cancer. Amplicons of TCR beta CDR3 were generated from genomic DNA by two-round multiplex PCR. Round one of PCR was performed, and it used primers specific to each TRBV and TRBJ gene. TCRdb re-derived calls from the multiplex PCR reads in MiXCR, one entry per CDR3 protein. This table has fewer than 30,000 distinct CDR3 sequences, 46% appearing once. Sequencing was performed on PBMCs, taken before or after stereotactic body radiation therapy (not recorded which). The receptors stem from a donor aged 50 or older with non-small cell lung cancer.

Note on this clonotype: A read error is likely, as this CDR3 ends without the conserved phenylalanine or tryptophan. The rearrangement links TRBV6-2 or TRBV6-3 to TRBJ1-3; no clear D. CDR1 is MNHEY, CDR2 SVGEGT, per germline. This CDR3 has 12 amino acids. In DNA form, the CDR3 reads TGTGCCAGCGGTCCCTCTGGAAACTCCATATATTCT. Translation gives CASGPSGNSIYS.

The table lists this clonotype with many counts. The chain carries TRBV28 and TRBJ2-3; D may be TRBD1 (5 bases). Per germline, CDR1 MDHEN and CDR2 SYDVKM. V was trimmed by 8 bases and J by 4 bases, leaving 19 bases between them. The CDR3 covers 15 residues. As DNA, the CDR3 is TGTGCCAGCCAAGAAACAGGCAACGTCGCAGATACGCAGTATTTT. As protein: CASQETGNVADTQYF.

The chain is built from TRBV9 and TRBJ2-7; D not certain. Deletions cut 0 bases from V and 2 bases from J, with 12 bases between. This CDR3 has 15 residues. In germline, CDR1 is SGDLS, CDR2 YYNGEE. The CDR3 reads CASSVDEDPTYEQYF. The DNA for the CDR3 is TGTGCCAGCAGCGTAGATGAGGACCCAACCTACGAGCAGTACTTC.

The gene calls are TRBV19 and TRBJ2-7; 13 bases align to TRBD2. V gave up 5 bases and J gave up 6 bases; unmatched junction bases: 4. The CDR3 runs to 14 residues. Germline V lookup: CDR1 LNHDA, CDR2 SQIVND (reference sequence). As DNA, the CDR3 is TGTGCCAGTAGTGGACTAGCGGGAGTCACCGAGCAGTACTTC. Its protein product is CASSGLAGVTEQYF.

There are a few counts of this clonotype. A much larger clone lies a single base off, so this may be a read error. The DNA for the CDR3 is TGTGCCAGCAGCGTAGGTCAGGGCCGCTCTTGGGCCAACGTCCTGACTTTC. Its translation is CASSVGQGRSWANVLTF. The chain has TRBV9 and TRBJ2-6, with D possibly matching TRBD1 (5 bases). CDR1 SGDLS and CDR2 YYNGEE come from the germline V gene. The CDR3 is made up of 17 amino acids.

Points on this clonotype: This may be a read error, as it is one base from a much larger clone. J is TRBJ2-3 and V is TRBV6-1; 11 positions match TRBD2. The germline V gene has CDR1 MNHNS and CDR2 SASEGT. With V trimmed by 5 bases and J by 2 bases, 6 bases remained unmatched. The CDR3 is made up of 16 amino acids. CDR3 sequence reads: CASSRLLAGVTDTQYF. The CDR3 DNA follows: TGTGCCAGCAGTCGCTTACTAGCGGGGGTCACAGATACGCAGTATTTT.

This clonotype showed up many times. This chain's CDR3 is CAWNRGTENQPQHF. CDR3 bases: TGTGCCTGGAACCGCGGGACGGAAAATCAGCCCCAGCATTTT. The chain links TRBV30 to TRBJ1-5; D is possibly TRBD1 (5 bases). CDR3 size: 14 residues. V lost 4 bases and J lost 4, with 14 bases in between. Germline-derived CDR1 and CDR2 are GTSNPN and SVGIG (reference sequence).

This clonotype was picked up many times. The CDR3 protein is CANGGGTSVSGANVLTF. The CDR3 DNA follows: TGTGCCAACGGGGGGGGGACTAGCGTATCCGGGGCCAACGTCCTGACTTTC. The chain links TRBV6-1 to TRBJ2-6, with 10 bases that match TRBD2. Trimming took 10 bases from V and 4 from J; bases not matched to a gene: 13. Germline CDR1 MNHNS, CDR2 SASEGT. The CDR3 runs 17 residues.

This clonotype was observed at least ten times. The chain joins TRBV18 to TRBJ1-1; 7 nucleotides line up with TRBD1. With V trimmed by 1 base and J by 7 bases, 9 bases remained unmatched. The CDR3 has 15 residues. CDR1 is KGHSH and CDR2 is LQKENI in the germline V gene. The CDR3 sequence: CASSPREGARGEAFF. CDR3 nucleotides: TGTGCCAGCTCACCACGGGAGGGGGCGCGGGGTGAAGCTTTCTTT.

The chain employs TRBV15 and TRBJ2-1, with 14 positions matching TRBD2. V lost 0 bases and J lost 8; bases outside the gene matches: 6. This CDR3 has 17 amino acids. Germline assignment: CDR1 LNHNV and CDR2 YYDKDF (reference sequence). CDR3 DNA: TGTGCCACCAGCAGAGATCTCCTGGGACTAGCGGGAGATGAGCAGTTCTTC. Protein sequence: CATSRDLLGLAGDEQFF.

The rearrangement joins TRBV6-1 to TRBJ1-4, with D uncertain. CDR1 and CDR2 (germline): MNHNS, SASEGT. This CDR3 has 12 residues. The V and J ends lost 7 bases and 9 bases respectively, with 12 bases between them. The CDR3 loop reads CASTARAKKLFF. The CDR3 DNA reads TGTGCCAGCACCGCTCGAGCTAAAAAACTGTTTTTT.

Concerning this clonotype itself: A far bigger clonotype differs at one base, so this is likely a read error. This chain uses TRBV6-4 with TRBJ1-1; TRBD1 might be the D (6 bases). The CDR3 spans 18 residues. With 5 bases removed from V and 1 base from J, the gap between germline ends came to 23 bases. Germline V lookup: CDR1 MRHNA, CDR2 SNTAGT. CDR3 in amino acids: CASSPYTISGTRNTEAFF. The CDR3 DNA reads TGTGCCAGCAGTCCCTACACCATTTCAGGGACACGGAACACTGAAGCTTTCTTT.

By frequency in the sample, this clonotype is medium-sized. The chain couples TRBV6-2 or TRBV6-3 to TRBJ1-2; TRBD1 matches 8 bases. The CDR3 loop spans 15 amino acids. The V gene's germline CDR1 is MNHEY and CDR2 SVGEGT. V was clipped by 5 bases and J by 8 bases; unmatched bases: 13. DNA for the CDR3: TGTGCCAGCAGTGAAGCCTACCTGACAGGGGCGGGCTACACCTTC. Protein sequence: CASSEAYLTGAGYTF.

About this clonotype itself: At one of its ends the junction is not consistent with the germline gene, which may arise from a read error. The CDR3 nucleotides read TGTGCTAGTGGTAGCGGGACTAGCGGTAGCAATGATCAGTTCTTC. It specifies CASGSGTSGSNDQFF. The chain recombines TRBV12-5 with TRBJ2-1; 11 bases fit TRBD2. Looked up from germline, CDR1 is LGHNT and CDR2 is FRNRAP. This CDR3 has 15 amino acids.

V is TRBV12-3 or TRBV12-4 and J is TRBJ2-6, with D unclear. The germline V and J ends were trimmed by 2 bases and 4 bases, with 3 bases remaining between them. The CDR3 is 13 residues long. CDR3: CASSLTGANVLTF. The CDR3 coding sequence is TGTGCCAGCAGTTTAACAGGGGCCAACGTCCTGACTTTC.

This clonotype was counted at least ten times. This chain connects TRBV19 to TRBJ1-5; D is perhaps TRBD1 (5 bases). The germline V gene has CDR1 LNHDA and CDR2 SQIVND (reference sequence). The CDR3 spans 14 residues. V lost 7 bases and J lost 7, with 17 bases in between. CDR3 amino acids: CASTAGTGRQPQHF. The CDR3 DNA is TGTGCCAGTACAGCAGGGACGGGGCGCCAGCCCCAGCATTTT.

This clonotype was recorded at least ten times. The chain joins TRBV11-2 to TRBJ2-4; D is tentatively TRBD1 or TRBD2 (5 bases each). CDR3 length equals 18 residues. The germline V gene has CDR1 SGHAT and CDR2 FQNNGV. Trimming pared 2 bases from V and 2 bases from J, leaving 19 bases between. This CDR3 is CASSLLLGIGETKNIQYF. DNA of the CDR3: TGTGCCAGCAGCTTATTGCTCGGGATAGGGGAGACCAAAAACATTCAGTACTTC.